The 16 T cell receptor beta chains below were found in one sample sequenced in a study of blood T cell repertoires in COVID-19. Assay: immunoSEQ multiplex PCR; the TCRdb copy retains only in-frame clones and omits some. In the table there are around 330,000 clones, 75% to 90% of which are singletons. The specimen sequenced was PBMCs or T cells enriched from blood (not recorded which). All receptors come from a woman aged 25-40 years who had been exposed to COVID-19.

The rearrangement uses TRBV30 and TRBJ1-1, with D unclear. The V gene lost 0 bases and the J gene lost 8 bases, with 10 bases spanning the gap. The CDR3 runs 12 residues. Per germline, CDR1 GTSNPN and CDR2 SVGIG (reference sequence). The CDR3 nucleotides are TGTGCCTGGAGTGTACGGGGTAGGGAAGCTTTCTTT. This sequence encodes CAWSVRGREAFF.

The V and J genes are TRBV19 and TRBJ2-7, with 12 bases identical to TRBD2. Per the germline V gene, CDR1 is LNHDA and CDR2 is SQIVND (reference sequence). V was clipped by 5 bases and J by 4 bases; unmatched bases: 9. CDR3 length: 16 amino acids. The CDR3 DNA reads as TGTGCCAGTAGTGCAAGACTAGCGGGAGTAGTGTACGAGCAGTACTTC. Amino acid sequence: CASSARLAGVVYEQYF.

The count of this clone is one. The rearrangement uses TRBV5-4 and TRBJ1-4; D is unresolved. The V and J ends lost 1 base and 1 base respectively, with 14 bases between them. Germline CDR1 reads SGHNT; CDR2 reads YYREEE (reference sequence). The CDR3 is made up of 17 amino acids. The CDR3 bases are TGTGCCAGCAGCTTGAGAGGTACCCCTGGAACTAATGAAAAACTGTTTTTT. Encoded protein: CASSLRGTPGTNEKLFF.

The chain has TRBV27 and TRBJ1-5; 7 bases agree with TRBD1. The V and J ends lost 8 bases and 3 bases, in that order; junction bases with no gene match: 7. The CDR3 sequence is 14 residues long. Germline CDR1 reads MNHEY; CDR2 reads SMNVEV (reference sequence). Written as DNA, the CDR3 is TGTGCCAGCCGCCCCGGGACAGTCAATCAGCCCCAGCATTTT. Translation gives CASRPGTVNQPQHF.

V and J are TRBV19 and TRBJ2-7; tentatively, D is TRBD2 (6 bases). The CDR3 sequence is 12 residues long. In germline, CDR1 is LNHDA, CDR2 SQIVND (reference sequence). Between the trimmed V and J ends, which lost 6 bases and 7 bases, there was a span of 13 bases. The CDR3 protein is CASSFLGGEQYF. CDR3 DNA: TGTGCCAGTAGCTTCCTGGGGGGTGAGCAGTACTTC.

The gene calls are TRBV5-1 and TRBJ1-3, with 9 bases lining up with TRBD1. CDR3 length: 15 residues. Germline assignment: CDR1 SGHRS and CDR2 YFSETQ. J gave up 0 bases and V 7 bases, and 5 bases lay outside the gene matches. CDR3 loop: CASQTGGFSGNTIYF. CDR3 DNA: TGCGCCAGCCAGACAGGGGGTTTCTCTGGAAACACCATATATTTT.

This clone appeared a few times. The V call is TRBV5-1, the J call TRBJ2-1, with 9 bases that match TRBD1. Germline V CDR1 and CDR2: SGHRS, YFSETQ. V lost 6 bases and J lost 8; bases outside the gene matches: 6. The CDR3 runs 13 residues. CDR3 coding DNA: TGCGCCAGCACACAGGGGGCTTACGATGAGCAGTTCTTC. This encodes CASTQGAYDEQFF.

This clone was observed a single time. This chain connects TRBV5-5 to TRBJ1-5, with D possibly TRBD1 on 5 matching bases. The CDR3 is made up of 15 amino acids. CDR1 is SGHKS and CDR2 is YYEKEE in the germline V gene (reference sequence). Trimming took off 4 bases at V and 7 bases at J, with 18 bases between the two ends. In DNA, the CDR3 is TGTGCCAGCAGCACGGGCTTGGGGCTTTACCAGCCCCAGCATTTT. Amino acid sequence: CASSTGLGLYQPQHF.

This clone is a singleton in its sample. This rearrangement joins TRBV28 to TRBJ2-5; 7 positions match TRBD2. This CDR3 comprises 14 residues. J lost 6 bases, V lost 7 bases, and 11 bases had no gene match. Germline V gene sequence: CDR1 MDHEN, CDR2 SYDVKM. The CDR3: CASMPSGRAKTQYF. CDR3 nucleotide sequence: TGTGCCAGCATGCCCTCGGGGAGGGCTAAGACCCAGTACTTC.

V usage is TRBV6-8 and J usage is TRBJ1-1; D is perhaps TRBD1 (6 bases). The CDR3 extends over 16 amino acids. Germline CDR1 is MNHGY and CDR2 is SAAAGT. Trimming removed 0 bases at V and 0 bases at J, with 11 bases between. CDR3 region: CASSYSRQGLNTEAFF. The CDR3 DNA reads TGTGCCAGCAGTTACTCTCGGCAGGGGCTGAACACTGAAGCTTTCTTT.

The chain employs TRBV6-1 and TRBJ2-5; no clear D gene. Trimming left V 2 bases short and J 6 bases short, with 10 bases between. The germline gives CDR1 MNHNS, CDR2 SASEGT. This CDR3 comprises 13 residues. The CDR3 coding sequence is TGTGCCAGCAGTGAAAACCGTTCTAAGACCCAGTACTTC. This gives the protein CASSENRSKTQYF.

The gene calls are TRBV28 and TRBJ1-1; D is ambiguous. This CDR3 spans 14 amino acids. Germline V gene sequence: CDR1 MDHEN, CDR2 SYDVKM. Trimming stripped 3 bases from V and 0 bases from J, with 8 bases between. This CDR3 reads CASSFNRLNTEAFF. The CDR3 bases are TGTGCCAGCAGTTTTAACAGATTGAACACTGAAGCTTTCTTT.

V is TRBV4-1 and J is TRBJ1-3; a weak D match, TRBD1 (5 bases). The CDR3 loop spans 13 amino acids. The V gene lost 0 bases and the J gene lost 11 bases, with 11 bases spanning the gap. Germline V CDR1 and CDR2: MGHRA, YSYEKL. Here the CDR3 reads CASSQDVRAPIYF. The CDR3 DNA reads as TGCGCCAGCAGCCAAGATGTCAGGGCACCCATATATTTT.

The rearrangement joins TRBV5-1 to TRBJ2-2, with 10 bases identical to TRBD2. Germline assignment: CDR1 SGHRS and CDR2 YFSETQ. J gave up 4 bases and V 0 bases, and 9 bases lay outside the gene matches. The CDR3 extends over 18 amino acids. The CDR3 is CASSLGSSGSMGTGELFF. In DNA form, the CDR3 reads TGCGCCAGCAGCTTGGGATCTAGCGGGAGCATGGGCACCGGGGAGCTGTTTTTT.

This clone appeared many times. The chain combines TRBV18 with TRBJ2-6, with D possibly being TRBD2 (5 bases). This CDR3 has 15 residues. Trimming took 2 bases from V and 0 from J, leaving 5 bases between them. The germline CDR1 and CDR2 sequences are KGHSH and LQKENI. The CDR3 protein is CASSPGGSGANVLTF. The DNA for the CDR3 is TGTGCCAGCTCACCAGGAGGCTCTGGGGCCAACGTCCTGACTTTC.

The DNA of the CDR3 is TGTGCCACCCTCGGCGGAGCGGGATGGGGCTACACCTTC. Encoded protein: CATLGGAGWGYTF. This chain joins TRBV28 and TRBJ1-2, with D unclear. Between the trimmed V and J ends, which lost 10 bases and 8 bases, there was a span of 20 bases. Looked up from germline, CDR1 is MDHEN and CDR2 is SYDVKM. The CDR3 extends over 13 amino acids.